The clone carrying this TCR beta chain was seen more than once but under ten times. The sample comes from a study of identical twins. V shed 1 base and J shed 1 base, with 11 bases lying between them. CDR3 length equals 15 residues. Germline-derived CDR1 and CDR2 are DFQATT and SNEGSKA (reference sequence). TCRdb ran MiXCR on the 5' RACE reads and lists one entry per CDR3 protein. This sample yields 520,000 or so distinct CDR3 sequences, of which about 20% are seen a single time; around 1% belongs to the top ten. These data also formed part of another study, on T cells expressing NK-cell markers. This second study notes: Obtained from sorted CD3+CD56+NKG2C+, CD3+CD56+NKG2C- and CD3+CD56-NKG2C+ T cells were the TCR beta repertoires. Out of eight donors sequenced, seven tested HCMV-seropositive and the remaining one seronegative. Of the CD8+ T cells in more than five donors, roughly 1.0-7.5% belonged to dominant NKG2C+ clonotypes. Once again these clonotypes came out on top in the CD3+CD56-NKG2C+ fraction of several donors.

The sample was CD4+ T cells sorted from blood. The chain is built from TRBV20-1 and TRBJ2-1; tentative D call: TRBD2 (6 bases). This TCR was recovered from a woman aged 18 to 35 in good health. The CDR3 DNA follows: TGCAGTGCTAGAGGGAGGAGGGTGTCCTACAATGAGCAGTTCTTC. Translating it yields CSARGRRVSYNEQFF.